Listed here are 24 T cell receptor beta chains from one sample, sequenced in a study of cytomegalovirus exposure and HLA in healthy donors. Libraries were prepared by immunoSEQ multiplex PCR; TCRdb keeps only in-frame clonotypes and omits some of them. The sample holds about 170,000 clones, roughly 89% seen once. The sample taken for sequencing was PBMCs. Receptor source: a woman in her twenties or thirties in good health and CMV-seronegative.

V is TRBV18 and J is TRBJ1-2; maybe TRBD1 (5 bases). This CDR3 spans 13 amino acids. V was shortened by 2 bases and J by 8 bases, with 12 bases between the two germline ends. CDR1 and CDR2 (germline): KGHSH, LQKENI. This CDR3 reads CASSPKGAKGYTF. In DNA form, the CDR3 reads TGTGCCAGCTCACCAAAAGGGGCGAAGGGCTACACCTTC.

This clone was recorded a few times. The gene calls are TRBV21-1 and TRBJ2-4; the tabulated D call, TRBD1, remains unverified against the DNA. TRBV21-1 is a pseudogene. This CDR3 comprises 16 residues. CDR3 amino acids: CASPQNGRLAKNIQYF. In DNA form, the CDR3 reads TGTGCCAGCCCCCAGAATGGCAGATTAGCCAAAAACATTCAGTACTTC.

The V gene is TRBV6-1, the J gene TRBJ1-2, with a tentative D call TRBD1 (5 bases). The germline V gene has CDR1 MNHNS and CDR2 SASEGT. CDR3 length: 17 amino acids. Deletions cut 3 bases from V and 4 bases from J, with 21 bases between. Written as DNA, the CDR3 is TGTGCCAGCAGTGATGTCGGGTGGGGGACGGGGGTCTATGGCTACACCTTC. Its translation is CASSDVGWGTGVYGYTF.

The chain carries TRBV5-1 and TRBJ2-7; 9 nucleotides agree with TRBD2. V shed 4 bases and J 1 base; nucleotides not matched to a gene: 9. CDR3 length: 16 amino acids. CDR1 is SGHRS, CDR2 YFSETQ, per germline. The CDR3 bases are TGCGCCAGCAGCCCCAACGCGGGAGGGAAATCCTACGAGCAGTACTTC. It specifies CASSPNAGGKSYEQYF.

The chain carries TRBV25-1 and TRBJ1-1; TRBD1 is a possible D gene (6 bases). CDR1 is MGHDK and CDR2 is SYGVNS in the germline V gene. V lost 8 bases to trimming and J lost 5 bases, with 15 bases between them. The CDR3 extends over 13 amino acids. The CDR3 sequence: CASGRGARTEAFF. The CDR3 DNA reads TGTGCCAGCGGTCGGGGGGCGCGGACTGAAGCTTTCTTT.

The V call is TRBV5-4, the J call TRBJ2-6; D is possibly TRBD1 (5 bases). CDR3 size: 16 residues. The ends were cut back, 4 bases at V and 4 bases at J, with 15 bases in the middle. Germline loops: CDR1 SGHNT, CDR2 YYREEE (reference sequence). In nucleotides, the CDR3 is TGTGCCAGCAGCGCGGTCCAGGGCGAAGGGGCCAACGTCCTGACTTTC. Translating it yields CASSAVQGEGANVLTF.

The rearrangement joins TRBV7-2 to TRBJ1-6, with D hard to call. CDR1 SGHTA and CDR2 FQGNSA come from the germline V gene. This CDR3 has 14 amino acids. Trimming removed 4 bases from V and 4 bases from J, with 8 bases in between. CDR3 DNA: TGTGCCAGCAGCTATCAGGTTTATAATTCACCCCTCCACTTT. Protein: CASSYQVYNSPLHF. Supplemented by reference TRBV7-2 and TRBJ1-6, the full variable domain reads GAGVSQSPSNKVTEKGKDVELRCDPISGHTALYWYRQSLGQGLEFLIYFQGNSAPDKSGLPSDRFSAERTGGSVSTLTIQRTQQEDSAVYLCASSYQVYNSPLHFGNGTRLTVT.

Only one count was recorded for this clone. The V call is TRBV15, the J call TRBJ2-6; D might be TRBD1 (6 bases). Germline V gene lookup returns CDR1 LNHNV and CDR2 YYDKDF (reference sequence). V was trimmed by 0 bases and J by 3 bases, leaving 15 bases between them. The CDR3 has 18 residues. The CDR3 DNA reads as TGTGCCACCAGCAGAGATCGTCCAGGGACATATGGGGCCAACGTCCTGACTTTC. Its protein is CATSRDRPGTYGANVLTF.

This rearrangement joins TRBV5-1 to TRBJ2-2; D call uncertain. CDR3 length: 14 residues. Between the trimmed V and J ends, which lost 0 bases and 3 bases, there was a span of 6 bases. Germline CDR1 SGHRS, CDR2 YFSETQ. CDR3 sequence: CASSLGLDTGELFF. The CDR3 DNA sequence: TGCGCCAGCAGCTTGGGACTCGACACCGGGGAGCTGTTTTTT. The full variable domain, completed using reference TRBV5-1 and TRBJ2-2, is KAGVTQTPRYLIKTRGQQVTLSCSPISGHRSVSWYQQTPGQGLQFLFEYFSETQRNKGNFPGRFSGRQFSNSRSEMNVSTLELGDSALYLCASSLGLDTGELFFGEGSRLTVL.

The CDR3 reads CASTPRGGTEAFF. The CDR3 DNA is TGTGCCAGCACCCCGAGGGGGGGGACAGAAGCTTTCTTT. The rearrangement links TRBV11-2 to TRBJ1-1; D might be TRBD1 (6 bases). Trimming stripped 7 bases from V and 8 bases from J, with 17 bases between. The CDR3 is made up of 13 amino acids. Germline CDR1 SGHAT, CDR2 FQNNGV.

This sequence joins TRBV6-6 and TRBJ1-4, with D possibly being TRBD1 (5 bases). There are 15 residues in the CDR3. The V end lost 3 bases, the J end lost 10 bases, and 18 bases lay between the germline ends. CDR1 is MNHNY and CDR2 is SVGAGI in the germline V gene (reference sequence). CDR3 protein: CASSYLGGPRGKLFF. Here the CDR3 DNA reads TGTGCCAGCAGTTATCTGGGAGGCCCTAGGGGAAAACTGTTTTTT.

J is TRBJ2-6 and V is TRBV6-5, with D maybe TRBD1 (6 bases). The CDR3 loop spans 15 amino acids. Between the trimmed V and J ends, which lost 4 bases and 0 bases, there was a span of 7 bases. CDR1 and CDR2 (germline): MNHEY, SVGAGI. CDR3 bases: TGTGCCAGCAGTTTACAGGGCTCTGGGGCCAACGTCCTGACTTTC. Its protein product is CASSLQGSGANVLTF.

The V gene is TRBV2, the J gene TRBJ2-1; 10 bases are a match to TRBD2. The V gene's germline CDR1 is SNHLY and CDR2 FYNNEI. The CDR3 is 17 amino acids. Germline trimming cut 4 bases from V and 2 bases from J; bases unmatched to any gene: 8. CDR3 sequence: CASSVPRAGGAYNEQFF. DNA of the CDR3: TGTGCCAGCAGTGTTCCGAGAGCGGGGGGGGCCTACAATGAGCAGTTCTTC. Combining the CDR3 with reference TRBV2 and TRBJ2-1 gives the whole variable domain EPEVTQTPSHQVTQMGQEVILRCVPISNHLYFYWYRQILGQKVEFLVSFYNNEISEKSEIFDDQFSVERPDGSNFTLKIRSTKLEDSAMYFCASSVPRAGGAYNEQFFGPGTRLTVL.

This chain links TRBV5-1 with TRBJ2-5, with 7 bases fitting TRBD2. Per germline, CDR1 SGHRS and CDR2 YFSETQ. The CDR3 sequence is 18 residues long. The ends lost 3 bases at V and 2 bases at J; junction bases unmatched: 16. The CDR3 region is CASSSGGVHKGEQETQYF. CDR3 coding DNA: TGCGCCAGCAGCTCGGGAGGCGTACATAAAGGGGAACAAGAGACCCAGTACTTC.

V gene TRBV7-8 combines with J gene TRBJ1-5; 7 bases line up with TRBD1. V shed 5 bases and J 2 bases; nucleotides not matched to a gene: 6. Germline V gene sequence: CDR1 SGHVS, CDR2 FQNEAQ. This CDR3 has 15 amino acids. The CDR3 is CASSLDRVGNQPQHF. The CDR3 DNA sequence: TGTGCCAGCAGCCTAGACAGGGTTGGCAATCAGCCCCAGCATTTT.

The chain couples TRBV9 to TRBJ1-2; 8 bases line up with TRBD1. Germline assignment: CDR1 SGDLS and CDR2 YYNGEE. The V gene end was trimmed by 0 bases and the J gene end by 4 bases; junction bases not matched to a gene: 5. CDR3 length: 15 amino acids. CDR3 coding DNA: TGTGCCAGCAGCGTAGGGACCGGGACAGGCTATGGCTACACCTTC. Amino acids: CASSVGTGTGYGYTF.

V gene TRBV7-9 combines with J gene TRBJ1-2, with D uncertain. V dropped 5 bases and J dropped 4 bases, with 23 bases sitting between them. The CDR3 is 17 residues long. The germline V gene has CDR1 SEHNR and CDR2 FQNEAQ (reference sequence). The CDR3 DNA reads TGTGCCAGCAGCCTCGGCGGACTGATGGCCCCAAGCTATGGCTACACCTTC. Amino acids: CASSLGGLMAPSYGYTF.

The genes are TRBV7-6 and TRBJ2-3; tentative D call: TRBD2 (5 bases). The V end lost 6 bases, the J end lost 1 base, and 11 bases lay between the germline ends. CDR3 size: 14 residues. Germline lookup yields CDR1 SGHVS and CDR2 FNYEAQ. The CDR3 region has the DNA TGTGCCAGCAGGCCAAATAGCGGCACAGATACGCAGTATTTT. Translation gives CASRPNSGTDTQYF.

The genes are TRBV7-2 and TRBJ1-6, with 10 bases that match TRBD1. Unmatched junction bases numbered 4, after V lost 0 bases and J lost 8 bases. The CDR3 is 16 amino acids. The germline V gene encodes CDR1 SGHTA and CDR2 FQGNSA. The CDR3 DNA reads as TGTGCCAGCAGCTTAGCAGCCGGGACAGGGGATTCACCCCTCCACTTT. This codes for CASSLAAGTGDSPLHF.

The CDR3 coding sequence is TGTGCCAGCAGTGGGGACAGGGGGCTCGAGACCCAGTACTTC. It specifies CASSGDRGLETQYF. The J gene is TRBJ2-5, the V gene TRBV27, with 12 bases aligning to TRBD1. The germline gives CDR1 MNHEY, CDR2 SMNVEV (reference sequence). The J segment lost 5 bases and the V segment lost 5 bases, leaving 3 bases of the junction unmatched. This CDR3 region has 14 residues.

The CDR3 loop reads CASSLQVSPNEQFF. The CDR3 bases are TGCGCCAGCAGCCTACAGGTTAGCCCCAATGAGCAGTTCTTC. V and J are TRBV5-1 and TRBJ2-1, with D possibly being TRBD1 (5 bases). The CDR3 covers 14 residues. The germline V gene has CDR1 SGHRS and CDR2 YFSETQ. Trimming shortened V by 4 bases and J by 6 bases, and 14 bases separated the two germline ends. Based on the CDR3 plus reference TRBV5-1 and TRBJ2-1, the full variable domain is KAGVTQTPRYLIKTRGQQVTLSCSPISGHRSVSWYQQTPGQGLQFLFEYFSETQRNKGNFPGRFSGRQFSNSRSEMNVSTLELGDSALYLCASSLQVSPNEQFFGPGTRLTVL.

This clone was detected once. This chain links TRBV27 with TRBJ2-1; 11 bases are a match to TRBD1. Germline V CDR1 and CDR2: MNHEY, SMNVEV (reference sequence). Trimming cost V 6 bases and J 4 bases; bases outside gene matches: 2. The CDR3 runs to 14 residues. The CDR3 DNA is TGTGCCAGCAGCGGACAGGGGGCATACAATGAGCAGTTCTTC. Translating gives CASSGQGAYNEQFF.

This chain links TRBV19 with TRBJ1-1; 7 positions agree with TRBD1. The CDR3 sequence is 14 residues long. The germline V gene encodes CDR1 LNHDA and CDR2 SQIVND (reference sequence). V was pared by 5 bases and J by 1 base, with 4 bases of the junction left unmatched. CDR3 DNA: TGTGCCAGTAGTGATGGGACAGAGAACACTGAAGCTTTCTTT. It translates to CASSDGTENTEAFF.

This chain links TRBV6-5 with TRBJ2-3, with 11 bases that match TRBD2. V trimming: 6 bases; J trimming: 1 base; junction bases outside the gene matches: 3. The germline V gene has CDR1 MNHEY and CDR2 SVGAGI. The CDR3 totals 15 residues. Written as DNA, the CDR3 is TGTGCCAGCAGCTCACTAGCGGGGGGCACAGATACGCAGTATTTT. Translation gives CASSSLAGGTDTQYF.